This TCR beta chain is from a study of blood T cells in healthy people across ages. This clonotype was counted ten times or more. Its antigen is as yet unknown. Study observations and caveats: Aged donors had fewer naive CD4+ cells and lower diversity than long-lived donors.

The CDR3 runs to 15 residues. Germline loops: CDR1 MDHEN, CDR2 SYDVKM. V was pared by 5 bases and J by 4 bases, with 17 bases between. It was with a sample-barcoded 5' primer and a J-beta primer mix that a second PCR of about 7 to 12 cycles was run. TCRdb reanalysed the 5' RACE reads using MiXCR and keeps one entry per CDR3 protein. The repertoire has 550,000 to 800,000 distinct CDR3 sequences, about a third of them found once; the top ten carry over 15%. The source is a woman of 80 years or more in good health. Sequenced material: blood. The V and J genes are TRBV28 and TRBJ2-5; no clear D. The CDR3 region is CASSLYLDGGETQYF. The DNA of the CDR3 is TGTGCCAGCAGTCTATACTTGGATGGCGGAGAGACCCAGTACTTC. The full variable domain, in which reference TRBV28 and TRBJ2-5 provide the parts outside the CDR3, is DVKVTQSSRYLVKRTGEKVFLECVQDMDHENMFWYRQDPGLGLRLIYFSYDVKMKEKGDIPEGYSVSREKKERFSLILESASTNQTSMYLCASSLYLDGGETQYFGPGTRLLVL.